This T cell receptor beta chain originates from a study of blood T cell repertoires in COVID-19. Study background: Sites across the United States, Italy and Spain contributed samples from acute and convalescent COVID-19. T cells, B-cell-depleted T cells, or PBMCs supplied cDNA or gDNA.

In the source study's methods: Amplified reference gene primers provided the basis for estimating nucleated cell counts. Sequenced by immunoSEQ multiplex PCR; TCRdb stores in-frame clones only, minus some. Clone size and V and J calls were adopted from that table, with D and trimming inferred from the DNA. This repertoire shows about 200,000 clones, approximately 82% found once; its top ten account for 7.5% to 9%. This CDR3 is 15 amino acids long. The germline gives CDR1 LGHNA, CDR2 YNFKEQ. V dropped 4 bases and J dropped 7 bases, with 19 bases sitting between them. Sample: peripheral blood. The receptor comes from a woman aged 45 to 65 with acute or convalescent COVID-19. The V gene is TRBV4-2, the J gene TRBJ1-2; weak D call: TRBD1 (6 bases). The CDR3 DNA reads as TGTGCCAGCAGCCCCTACCTGGGGGGGGCCTCTGGCTACACCTTC. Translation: CASSPYLGGASGYTF.